One and the same sample provided the 6 T cell receptor beta chains below, sequenced in a study of shared clonotypes between healthy human individuals. TCRdb keeps only in-frame clones here, not all; method: immunoSEQ multiplex PCR. Among about 990,000 clones listed, roughly 74% were seen once. The sequenced sample consisted of memory CD4+ T cells from PBMCs. The subset here: CD45RA-negative fraction. Source of these receptors: a man aged 18 to 29 in good health. Some clones in this sample may be carry-over from other donors' samples.

The CDR3 DNA reads TGTGCCAGCAGCTTAAGTGGCGGGAGTAACGACAATGAGCAGTTCTTC. Protein: CASSLSGGSNDNEQFF. The chain joins TRBV7-3 to TRBJ2-1, with 7 bases fitting TRBD2. There are 16 residues in the CDR3. Germline V gene data show CDR1 as SGHTA and CDR2 as FQGTGA. With 1 base clipped from V and 5 bases from J, the junction kept 8 bases outside the gene matches.

The CDR3, as DNA: TGTGCCAGCAGTGATGCTAGCGACAGGTGGAAGGGAGAGACCCAGTACTTC. Its protein is CASSDASDRWKGETQYF. This rearrangement joins TRBV25-1 to TRBJ2-5; D might be TRBD1 or TRBD2, each matching 6 bases. Germline CDR1 and CDR2: MGHDK and SYGVNS. V shed 3 bases and J shed 4 bases, with 21 bases lying between them. The length of the CDR3 is 17 residues.

This clone was detected many times. This sample includes further DNA sequences coding for the same CDR3. V gene TRBV19 combines with J gene TRBJ2-7, with TRBD1 matching 8 bases. This CDR3 comprises 14 residues. CDR1 and CDR2 (germline): LNHDA, SQIVND (reference sequence). V gave up 4 bases and J gave up 3 bases; unmatched junction bases: 5. The CDR3 nucleotides read TGTGCCAGTAGTAGGACAGGGAAGGACTACGAGCAGTACTTC. The encoded protein is CASSRTGKDYEQYF.

This clone showed up many times. The genes are TRBV28 and TRBJ1-5; D gene ambiguous. Germline values: CDR1 MDHEN, CDR2 SYDVKM. The CDR3 has 19 amino acids. The V end lost 0 bases, the J end lost 1 base, and 19 bases lay between the germline ends. The CDR3 DNA follows: TGTGCCAGCAGTTTATGGGGAATCGGGGAACTTACCAGCAATCAGCCCCAGCATTTT. Its translation is CASSLWGIGELTSNQPQHF.

The V call is TRBV18, the J call TRBJ1-1; tentatively, D is TRBD1 (5 bases). The CDR3 has 13 amino acids. The V end was cut by 3 bases, the J end by 11 bases, with 16 bases between. Germline V CDR1 and CDR2: KGHSH, LQKENI. The chain's CDR3 is CASSPDYDSRAFF. The CDR3 DNA reads TGTGCCAGCTCACCCGACTACGACAGTCGGGCTTTCTTT. Full variable domain (outside the CDR3, taken from reference TRBV18 and TRBJ1-1): NAGVMQNPRHLVRRRGQEARLRCSPMKGHSHVYWYRQLPEEGLKFMVYLQKENIIDESGMPKERFSAEFPKEGPSILRIQQVVRGDSAAYFCASSPDYDSRAFFGQGTRLTVV.

The J gene is TRBJ2-5, the V gene TRBV5-4; D may be TRBD1 (5 bases). This CDR3 spans 14 amino acids. Germline V gene lookup returns CDR1 SGHNT and CDR2 YYREEE (reference sequence). Trimming shortened V by 0 bases and J by 3 bases, and 9 bases separated the two germline ends. CDR3 protein: CASSLDDRKETQYF. The CDR3 DNA reads as TGTGCCAGCAGCTTGGATGACAGAAAAGAGACCCAGTACTTC.